This TCR beta chain was sequenced for a study of response to subunit inactivated influenza vaccine. Concerning this clonotype itself: The antigen is not known.

Trimming removed 0 bases at V and 4 bases at J, with 13 bases between. CDR3 size: 15 residues. Germline CDR1 is SGHRS and CDR2 is YFSETQ. Each CDR3 protein is one row after TCRdb ran MiXCR on the RT-PCR reads. The data show 550,000 to 800,000 distinct CDR3 sequences, approximately 15% seen once. Study findings and constraints: Few new T cells, the authors suggested, are recruited by each seasonal influenza vaccination.

The sequencing here drew on PBMCs from blood, taken around 15 days before vaccination. This chain links TRBV5-1 with TRBJ1-1; TRBD1 is a possible D gene (5 bases). The sequence derives from a man between 45 and 60 years old who received an inactivated influenza vaccine. The DNA for the CDR3 is TGCGCCAGCAGCTTGGGAGAAGGGGAGGGCACTGAAGCTTTCTTT. Amino acids: CASSLGEGEGTEAFF.